The clone carrying this T cell receptor beta chain was detected only once. The sample originates from a study of OX40 agonist ivuxolimab in advanced cancers. Produced via immunoSEQ multiplex PCR; TCRdb's table is partial and in-frame only. The sample yields tens of thousands of clones, 70% to 90% seen once. Germline assignment: CDR1 ENHRY and CDR2 SYGVKD. The CDR3 contains 14 residues. V lost 6 bases, J lost 11 bases, and 14 bases stayed unmatched. The TCR sequence derives from an adult with an advanced solid tumor such as melanoma, head and neck, liver or kidney cancer. The chain joins TRBV10-3 to TRBJ2-7, with 9 bases identical to TRBD1. The starting material was CD4+ or CD8+ T cells sorted from blood, obtained in a trial of the OX40 agonist ivuxolimab. As DNA, the CDR3 is TGTGCCATCAGGCAACCGGGACAGGGAGTCAAAGAGTACTTC. Its translation: CAIRQPGQGVKEYF.